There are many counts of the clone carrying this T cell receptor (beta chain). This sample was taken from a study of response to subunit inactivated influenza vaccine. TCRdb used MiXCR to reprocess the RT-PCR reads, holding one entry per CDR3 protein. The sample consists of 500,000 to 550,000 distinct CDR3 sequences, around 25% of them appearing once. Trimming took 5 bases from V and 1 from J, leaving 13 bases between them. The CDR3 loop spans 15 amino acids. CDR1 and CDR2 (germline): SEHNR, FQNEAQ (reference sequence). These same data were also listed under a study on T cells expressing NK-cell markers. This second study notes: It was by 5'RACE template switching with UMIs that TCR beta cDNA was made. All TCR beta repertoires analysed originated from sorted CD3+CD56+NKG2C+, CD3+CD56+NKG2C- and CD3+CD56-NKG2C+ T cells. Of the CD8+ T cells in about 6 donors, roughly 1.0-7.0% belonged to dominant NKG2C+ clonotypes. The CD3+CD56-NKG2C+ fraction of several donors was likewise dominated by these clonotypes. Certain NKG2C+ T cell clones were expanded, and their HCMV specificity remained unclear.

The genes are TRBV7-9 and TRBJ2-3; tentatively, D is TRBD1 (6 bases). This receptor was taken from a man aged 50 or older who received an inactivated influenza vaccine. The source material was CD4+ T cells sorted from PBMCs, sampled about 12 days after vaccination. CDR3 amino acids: CASSPRGSGTDTQYF. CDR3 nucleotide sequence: TGTGCCAGCAGCCCCAGGGGTAGCGGCACAGATACGCAGTATTTT.